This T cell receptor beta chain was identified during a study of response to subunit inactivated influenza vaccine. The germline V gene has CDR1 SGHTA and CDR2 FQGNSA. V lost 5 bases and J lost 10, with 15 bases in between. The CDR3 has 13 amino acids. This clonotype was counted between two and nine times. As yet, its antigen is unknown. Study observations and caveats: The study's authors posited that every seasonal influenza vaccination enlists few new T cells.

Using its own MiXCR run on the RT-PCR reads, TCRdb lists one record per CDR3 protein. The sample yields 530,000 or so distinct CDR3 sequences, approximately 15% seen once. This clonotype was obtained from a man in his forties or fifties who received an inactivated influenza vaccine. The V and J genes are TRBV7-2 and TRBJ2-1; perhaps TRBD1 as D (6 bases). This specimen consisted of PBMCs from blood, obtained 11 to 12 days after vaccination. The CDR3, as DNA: TGTGCCAGCAGCCCCCTACAGGGTAAGGAGCAGTTCTTC. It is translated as CASSPLQGKEQFF.